This paragraph reports one T cell receptor (beta chain). The germline V gene encodes CDR1 SGHTA and CDR2 FQGTGA. Trimming pared 1 base from V and 0 bases from J, leaving 10 bases between. The CDR3 loop spans 16 amino acids. As originally analysed: Amplifying reference gene primers gave estimates of nucleated cell counts. Using immunoSEQ multiplex PCR, the repertoire was profiled, and TCRdb retains in-frame clones only, with some absent. That table supplies the V and J calls and clone size; D and trimming were determined from the DNA. The top ten hold roughly 2.2% of the sample, which has 250,000 to 350,000 clones, roughly nine tenths seen once. The data belong to a study of blood T cell repertoires in COVID-19. About the research overall: There were acute and convalescent COVID-19 samples, and they came from the United States, Italy and Spain.

This clonotype was sampled from a woman in her forties or fifties who had recovered from COVID-19. Source material: peripheral blood. The chain carries TRBV7-3 and TRBJ2-1; no firm D call. This chain's CDR3 is CASSLNSPGSYNEQFF. The CDR3 DNA sequence: TGTGCCAGCAGCTTAAACAGTCCCGGCTCCTACAATGAGCAGTTCTTC.